A selection of T cell receptor beta chains follows, all from one sample in a study of cytomegalovirus exposure and HLA in healthy donors. Sequencing was performed with immunoSEQ multiplex PCR; in TCRdb, only in-frame clones are kept and a portion is missing. The profile shows about 140,000 clones, approximately 80% of them singletons. The specimen sequenced was PBMCs. These receptors were obtained from a man under 40 in good health and CMV-seropositive. The CDR3 runs from the conserved cysteine through the conserved F or W. Each record gives: J gene, V gene, D gene, CDR3 protein, CDR3 DNA. The D gene is left open where the match is weak.

J: TRBJ2-2; V: TRBV19; D: -; CDR3: CASTPGQNTGELFF; DNA: TGTGCCAGTACCCCGGGACAGAACACCGGGGAGCTGTTTTTT
J: TRBJ2-2; V: TRBV7-3; D: -; CDR3: CASSPSNTGELFF; DNA: TGTGCCAGCAGCCCATCGAACACCGGGGAGCTGTTTTTT
J: TRBJ2-1; V: TRBV18; D: -; CDR3: CASSPSSKQFF; DNA: TGTGCCAGCTCACCATCTAGTAAGCAGTTCTTC
J: TRBJ1-2; V: TRBV5-4; D: -; CDR3: CASSLVENYGYTF; DNA: TGTGCCAGCAGCTTGGTAGAGAACTATGGCTACACCTTC
J: TRBJ2-3; V: TRBV27; D: -; CDR3: CASSFPPLAGISTDTQYF; DNA: TGTGCCAGCAGTTTTCCCCCCTTGGCGGGCATAAGCACAGATACGCAGTATTTT
J: TRBJ1-2; V: TRBV11-3; D: -; CDR3: CASSLHGGGYTF; DNA: TGTGCCAGCAGCCTACACGGGGGTGGCTACACCTTC
J: TRBJ2-1; V: TRBV6-6; D: -; CDR3: CASSGAIEQFF; DNA: TGTGCCAGCAGTGGGGCAATTGAGCAGTTCTTC
J: TRBJ1-1; V: TRBV7-9; D: TRBD1; CDR3: CASSSSDRLNTEAFF; DNA: TGTGCCAGCAGCTCGTCGGACAGGTTGAACACTGAAGCTTTCTTT
J: TRBJ2-5; V: TRBV5-6; D: TRBD2; CDR3: CASSTGLAGLGSYF; DNA: TGTGCCAGCAGCACGGGACTAGCGGGCCTCGGATCGTACTTC
J: TRBJ2-2; V: TRBV7-2; D: TRBD2; CDR3: CASSLLAGGIGGELFF; DNA: TGTGCCAGCAGCTTGCTAGCGGGAGGGATTGGCGGGGAGCTGTTTTTT
J: TRBJ2-3; V: TRBV5-1; D: TRBD2; CDR3: CASSLAPGGGGTDTQYF; DNA: TGCGCCAGCAGCTTGGCACCGGGAGGAGGAGGCACAGATACGCAGTATTTT
J: TRBJ2-7; V: TRBV7-9; D: -; CDR3: CASSSPEDYEQYF; DNA: TGTGCCAGCAGCTCGCCGGAGGACTACGAGCAGTACTTC
J: TRBJ2-7; V: TRBV5-1; D: TRBD1; CDR3: CASSLWTGYEQYF; DNA: TGCGCCAGCAGCCTGTGGACAGGGTACGAGCAGTACTTC
J: TRBJ2-1; V: TRBV5-1; D: TRBD2; CDR3: CASSSLPGGHNEQFF; DNA: TGCGCCAGCAGCTCACTACCGGGGGGTCACAATGAGCAGTTCTTC
J: TRBJ2-7; V: TRBV30; D: -; CDR3: CAWSVGGEQYF; DNA: TGTGCCTGGAGTGTAGGGGGAGAGCAGTACTTC